Below are 18 T cell receptor beta chains sequenced from a single sample in a study of T cell responses to AZD1222 COVID-19 vaccine. The method was immunoSEQ multiplex PCR; TCRdb's version includes in-frame clones alone and lacks a portion of them. The top ten hold 7.1% of the sample, which has fewer than 150,000 clones, approximately 90% seen once. The input for sequencing was peripheral blood, taken 28 days after the second AZD1222 dose. The source is an adult who received the AZD1222 COVID-19 vaccine.

This clone was seen once. The chain recombines TRBV18 with TRBJ1-1, with 9 nucleotides matching TRBD1. The CDR3 spans 16 residues. J lost 5 bases, V lost 1 base, and 8 bases had no gene match. Germline CDR1 and CDR2: KGHSH and LQKENI. CDR3 sequence: CASSPRSDRGETEAFF. CDR3 DNA sequence: TGTGCCAGCTCACCACGGTCAGACAGGGGGGAGACTGAAGCTTTCTTT.

The chain is built from TRBV9 and TRBJ2-7; 10 nucleotides match TRBD1. Germline lookup yields CDR1 SGDLS and CDR2 YYNGEE. The CDR3 has 15 residues. The ends lost 3 bases at V and 3 bases at J; junction bases unmatched: 6. The CDR3 loop is CASSAQGQGIYEQYF. The CDR3 coding sequence is TGTGCCAGCAGCGCACAGGGACAGGGGATCTACGAGCAGTACTTC.

The chain has TRBV5-4 and TRBJ1-6; D is unresolved. This CDR3 has 12 residues. CDR1 and CDR2 from the germline V gene are SGHNT and YYREEE (reference sequence). Trimming removed 5 bases from V and 7 bases from J, with 7 bases in between. CDR3 amino acids: CASRRPNSPLHF. CDR3 nucleotide sequence: TGTGCCAGCAGGCGTCCCAATTCACCCCTCCACTTT.

This clone was found once. J is TRBJ1-6 and V is TRBV30, with D possibly being TRBD1 (6 bases). This CDR3 is 20 amino acids long. The germline CDR1 and CDR2 sequences are GTSNPN and SVGIG (reference sequence). V was clipped by 4 bases and J by 0 bases, with 25 bases between them. DNA of the CDR3: TGTGCCTGGAAGAGGTTTGGGGGCCCGACCTCGAGCTCCTATAATTCACCCCTCCACTTT. The encoded protein is CAWKRFGGPTSSSYNSPLHF.

This clone was detected only a few times. CDR3 sequence reads: CASSFRDRVLGNTIYF. For the CDR3, the DNA is TGTGCCAGCAGCTTCCGGGACAGAGTACTGGGAAACACCATATATTTT. The rearrangement uses TRBV2 and TRBJ1-3, with TRBD1 matching over 7 bases. CDR1 is SNHLY, CDR2 FYNNEI, per germline. The CDR3 totals 16 residues. With 6 bases clipped from V and 4 bases from J, the junction kept 12 bases outside the gene matches.

J is TRBJ2-2 and V is TRBV6-5, with D tentatively TRBD2 (5 bases). The V gene lost 4 bases and the J gene lost 2 bases, with 14 bases spanning the gap. This CDR3 has 16 residues. Germline V lookup: CDR1 MNHEY, CDR2 SVGAGI. CDR3 DNA sequence: TGTGCCAGCAGTTTATCGCGTCCGGGAAACACCGGGGAGCTGTTTTTT. Its translation is CASSLSRPGNTGELFF.

This clone has only a few counts. This sequence joins TRBV6-5 and TRBJ1-5; D remains ambiguous. V dropped 2 bases and J dropped 1 base, with 6 bases sitting between them. Germline V gene data show CDR1 as MNHEY and CDR2 as SVGAGI. This CDR3 is built from 14 residues. CDR3 sequence (DNA): TGTGCCAGCAGTTACAGATCGAGCAATCAGCCCCAGCATTTT. It yields the protein CASSYRSSNQPQHF.

The CDR3 coding sequence is TGTGCCAGCAGTTTATCGTCGTACACTGAAGCTTTCTTT. This codes for CASSLSSYTEAFF. The chain combines TRBV27 with TRBJ1-1; unclear D gene. Per germline, CDR1 MNHEY and CDR2 SMNVEV (reference sequence). V lost 0 bases and J 3 bases, leaving 5 bases between the germline ends. The CDR3 spans 13 residues.

The chain is built from TRBV19 and TRBJ1-3; D not certain. The CDR3 consists of 15 residues. V dropped 7 bases and J dropped 2 bases, with 15 bases sitting between them. In germline, CDR1 is LNHDA, CDR2 SQIVND (reference sequence). CDR3 protein: CASTLQKVAGNTIYF. The DNA of the CDR3 is TGTGCCAGTACCCTACAGAAAGTGGCTGGAAACACCATATATTTT.

The CDR3 DNA reads as TGTGCCAGTAGTATCCGCGGGGAGCTAGCCAAAAACATTCAGTACTTC. Translation: CASSIRGELAKNIQYF. This chain connects TRBV19 to TRBJ2-4, with D perhaps TRBD2 (6 bases). Trimming stripped 3 bases from V and 0 bases from J, with 12 bases between. This CDR3 has 16 residues. CDR1 is LNHDA, CDR2 SQIVND, per germline (reference sequence). The full variable domain, its missing parts supplied by reference TRBV19 and TRBJ2-4, is DGGITQSPKYLFRKEGQNVTLSCEQNLNHDAMYWYRQDPGQGLRLIYYSQIVNDFQKGDIAEGYSVSREKKESFPLTVTSAQKNPTAFYLCASSIRGELAKNIQYFGAGTRLSVL.

V gene TRBV5-5 combines with J gene TRBJ2-7, with 7 bases fitting TRBD1. Germline values: CDR1 SGHKS, CDR2 YYEKEE (reference sequence). The junction had 4 bases not matched to a gene; V was cut back by 1 base and J by 6 bases. This CDR3 is 13 amino acids long. The CDR3 DNA reads TGTGCCAGCAGCTTGCAGGGGGTAACCGAGCAGTACTTC. This codes for CASSLQGVTEQYF. The variable domain in full, completed from reference TRBV5-5 and TRBJ2-7, reads DAGVTQSPTHLIKTRGQQVTLRCSPISGHKSVSWYQQVLGQGPQFIFQYYEKEERGRGNFPDRFSARQFPNYSSELNVNALLLGDSALYLCASSLQGVTEQYFGPGTRLTVT.

This rearrangement joins TRBV28 to TRBJ1-1; D is ambiguous. The CDR3 contains 14 residues. Trimming shortened V by 3 bases and J by 5 bases, and 13 bases separated the two germline ends. Germline V gives CDR1 MDHEN, CDR2 SYDVKM. CDR3 region: CASSLARSWTEAFF. CDR3 coding DNA: TGTGCCAGCAGTTTGGCCAGGAGTTGGACTGAAGCTTTCTTT.

This chain joins TRBV28 and TRBJ1-2; D not resolved. This CDR3 contains 14 residues. Germline CDR1 is MDHEN and CDR2 is SYDVKM. V lost 3 bases, J lost 1 base, and 9 bases lay in between. The CDR3 here is CASSFSGINYGYTF. The CDR3 coding sequence is TGTGCCAGCAGTTTCTCGGGCATTAACTATGGCTACACCTTC.

J is TRBJ2-7 and V is TRBV18, with 12 bases aligning to TRBD2. This CDR3 has 15 amino acids. The trim removed 5 bases at V and 3 bases at J, leaving 5 bases unmatched. CDR1 is KGHSH and CDR2 is LQKENI in the germline V gene. The CDR3 DNA sequence: TGTGCCAGCTCATCGGGACTAGCGGGCTACTACGAGCAGTACTTC. Its translation is CASSSGLAGYYEQYF.

The gene calls are TRBV27 and TRBJ2-3, with D tentatively TRBD2 (6 bases). CDR3 length equals 15 residues. Germline V lookup: CDR1 MNHEY, CDR2 SMNVEV (reference sequence). V lost 3 bases and J 5 bases, leaving 15 bases between the germline ends. For the CDR3, the DNA is TGTGCCAGCAGTTTTGGAGCGGGTGCCGGAGATACGCAGTATTTT. It codes for CASSFGAGAGDTQYF.

V usage is TRBV5-4 and J usage is TRBJ2-1, with no clear D. CDR3 length: 13 residues. Trimming took 7 bases from V and 6 from J, leaving 14 bases between them. The V gene's germline CDR1 is SGHNT and CDR2 YYREEE (reference sequence). This CDR3 reads CASADPHTNEQFF. CDR3 nucleotides: TGTGCCAGCGCTGACCCGCATACCAATGAGCAGTTCTTC.

The chain uses TRBV7-8 and TRBJ2-7; D may be TRBD2 (5 bases). CDR1 SGHVS and CDR2 FQNEAQ come from the germline V gene. CDR3 length equals 12 residues. Trimming shortened V by 5 bases and J by 4 bases, and 9 bases separated the two germline ends. Here the CDR3 reads CASSPTGYEQYF. The CDR3 coding sequence is TGTGCCAGCAGCCCAACGGGGTACGAGCAGTACTTC.

The chain uses TRBV12-3 or TRBV12-4 and TRBJ1-2; weak D call: TRBD1 (6 bases). The V gene lost 6 bases and the J gene lost 5 bases, with 13 bases spanning the gap. CDR3 length equals 13 residues. Written as DNA, the CDR3 is TGTGCCAGCAGCTATGACAGGAATTATGGCTACACCTTC. This codes for CASSYDRNYGYTF.